This T cell receptor beta chain was recorded in a study of T cell responses to AZD1222 COVID-19 vaccine. Across the study: The study pooled second doses at about 4 or about 12 weeks. Findings and caveats of the study: With dominance at 160-218 and 743-854, vaccine-associated CD4 TCRs spanned spike. A reported finding is that nearly half of spike-specific TCRs target unmutated variant regions.

About this clone: The antigen remains unidentified.

The method was immunoSEQ multiplex PCR; TCRdb's version includes in-frame clones alone and lacks a portion of them. The sample has about 92,000 clones; approximately 85% are singletons. This CDR3 comprises 14 residues. CDR1 and CDR2 (germline): SGHRS, YFSETQ. The germline V and J ends were trimmed by 4 bases and 8 bases, with 18 bases remaining between them. The chain recombines TRBV5-1 with TRBJ1-2, with TRBD1 as a possible D gene (5 bases). The source is an adult in good health. The sample here was peripheral blood, taken on day 0 of AZD1222 vaccination. CDR3 loop: CASSPDGTLEGYTF. The CDR3 bases are TGCGCCAGCAGCCCCGACGGGACGTTGGAGGGCTACACCTTC.